This T cell receptor (beta chain) was documented in a study of cytomegalovirus exposure and HLA in healthy donors. Points from the study as a whole: A later analysis by the authors found several of the most significant clusters apparently linked to common viral pathogens.

Concerning this clone: Its antigen is still unknown.

Germline-derived CDR1 and CDR2 are MNHEY and SMNVEV (reference sequence). The CDR3 runs to 18 residues. PCR amplification relied on 60 Vbeta primers (plus 13 Jbeta primers). Measured with immunoSEQ multiplex PCR; TCRdb has only the in-frame clones, and not every one. The sample contains about 200,000 clones, over 65% of which appear only once. The sequenced sample consisted of PBMCs. This rearrangement joins TRBV27 to TRBJ2-5, with D possibly matching TRBD2 (6 bases). The J call is in doubt because the DNA end fits TRBJ2-7 better. This TCR came from a man aged 40-49 years in good health and CMV-seronegative. The CDR3 region is CASSPGPLVASASYEQYF. The CDR3 region has the DNA TGTGCCAGCAGTCCGGGGCCGTTGGTGGCTAGCGCCTCCTACGAGCAGTACTTC.